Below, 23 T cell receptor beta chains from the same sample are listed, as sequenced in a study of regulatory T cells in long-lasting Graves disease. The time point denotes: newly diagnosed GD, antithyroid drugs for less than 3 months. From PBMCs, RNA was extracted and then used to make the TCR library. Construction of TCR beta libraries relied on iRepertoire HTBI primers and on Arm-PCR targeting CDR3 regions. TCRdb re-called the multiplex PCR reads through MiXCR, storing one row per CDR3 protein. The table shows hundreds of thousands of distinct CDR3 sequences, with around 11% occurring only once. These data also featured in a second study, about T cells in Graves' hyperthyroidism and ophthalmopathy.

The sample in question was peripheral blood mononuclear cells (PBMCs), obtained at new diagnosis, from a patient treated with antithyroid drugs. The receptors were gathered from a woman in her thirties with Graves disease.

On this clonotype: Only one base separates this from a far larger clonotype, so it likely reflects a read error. CDR3 sequence: CARSASSGSLQETQYF. The CDR3 DNA reads TGTGCCCGCAGCGCCTCTAGCGGGAGCCTCCAAGAGACCCAGTACTTC. This chain connects TRBV11-3 to TRBJ2-5, with 10 bases matching TRBD2. Germline V lookup: CDR1 SGHNT, CDR2 YENEEA. This CDR3 region has 16 residues.

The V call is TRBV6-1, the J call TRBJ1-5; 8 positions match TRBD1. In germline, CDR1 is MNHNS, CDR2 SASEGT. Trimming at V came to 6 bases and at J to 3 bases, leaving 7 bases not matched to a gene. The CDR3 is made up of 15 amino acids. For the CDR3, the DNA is TGTGCCAGCAGAAAGGACAGGGTCTACAATCAGCCCCAGCATTTT. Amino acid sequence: CASRKDRVYNQPQHF.

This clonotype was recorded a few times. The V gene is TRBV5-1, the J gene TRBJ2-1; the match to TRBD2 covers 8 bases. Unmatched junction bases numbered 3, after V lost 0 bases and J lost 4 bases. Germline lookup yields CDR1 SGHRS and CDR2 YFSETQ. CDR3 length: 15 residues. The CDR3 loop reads CASSLASGLYNEQFF. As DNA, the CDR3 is TGCGCCAGCAGCTTGGCTAGCGGGCTTTACAATGAGCAGTTCTTC.

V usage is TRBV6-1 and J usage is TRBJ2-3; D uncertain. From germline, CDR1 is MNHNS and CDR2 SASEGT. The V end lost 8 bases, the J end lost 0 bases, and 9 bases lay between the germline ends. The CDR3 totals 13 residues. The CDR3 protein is CASHWSSTDTQYF. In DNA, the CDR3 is TGTGCCAGCCACTGGTCTAGCACAGATACGCAGTATTTT.

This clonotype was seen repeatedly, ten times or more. CDR3 sequence reads: CASSPRQVRETQYF. The CDR3, as DNA: TGTGCCAGCTCACCGCGACAAGTCAGGGAGACCCAGTACTTC. The chain has TRBV18 and TRBJ2-5; D unclear. Per the germline V gene, CDR1 is KGHSH and CDR2 is LQKENI. Trimming took 3 bases from V and 5 from J, leaving 13 bases between them. This CDR3 has 14 residues.

The CDR3 nucleotides read TGTGCCAGCAGTCGGACTAGCGGGAGCCCAAAGGAGCAGTTCTTC. Encoded protein: CASSRTSGSPKEQFF. The chain carries TRBV7-2 and TRBJ2-1, with 13 bases that match TRBD2. CDR3 length equals 15 residues. Germline trimming cut 6 bases from V and 10 bases from J; bases unmatched to any gene: 9. CDR1 is SGHTA and CDR2 is FQGNSA in the germline V gene.

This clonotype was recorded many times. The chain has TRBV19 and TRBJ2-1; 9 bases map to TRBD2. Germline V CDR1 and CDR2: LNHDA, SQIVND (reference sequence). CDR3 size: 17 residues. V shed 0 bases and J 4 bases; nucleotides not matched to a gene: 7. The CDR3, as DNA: TGTGCCAGTAGTATAGATCGGGGACTAGCTAGTTACAATGAGCAGTTCTTC. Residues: CASSIDRGLASYNEQFF.

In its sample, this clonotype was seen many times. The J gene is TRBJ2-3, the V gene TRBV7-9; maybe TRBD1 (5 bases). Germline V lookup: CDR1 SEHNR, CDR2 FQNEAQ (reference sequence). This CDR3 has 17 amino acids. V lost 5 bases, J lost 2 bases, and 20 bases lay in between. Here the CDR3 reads CASSQPITGVNTDTQYF. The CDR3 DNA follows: TGTGCCAGCAGCCAACCGATAACAGGCGTCAACACAGATACGCAGTATTTT.

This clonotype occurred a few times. CDR3 nucleotide sequence: TGTGCCAGCAGTCCCGGGGGTATGGTGGGAGCGGGAGGTACCACCCAAGAGACCCAGTACTTC. Its translation is CASSPGGMVGAGGTTQETQYF. The rearrangement joins TRBV6-2 or TRBV6-3 to TRBJ2-5, with 9 nucleotides matching TRBD2. The CDR3 loop spans 21 amino acids. The V segment lost 5 bases and the J segment 1 base; nucleotides outside the gene matches: 23. Germline V lookup: CDR1 MNHEY, CDR2 SVGEGT.

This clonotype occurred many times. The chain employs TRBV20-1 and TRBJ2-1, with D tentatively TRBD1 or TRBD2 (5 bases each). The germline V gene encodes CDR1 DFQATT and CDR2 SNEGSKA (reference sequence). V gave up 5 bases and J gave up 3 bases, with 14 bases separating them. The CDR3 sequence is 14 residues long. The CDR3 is CSAQTGTHYNEQFF. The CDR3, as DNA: TGCAGTGCTCAAACCGGGACGCACTACAATGAGCAGTTCTTC.

CDR3 loop: CASSQSGQVSGANVLTF. CDR3 nucleotides: TGCGCCAGCAGCCAATCGGGACAAGTCTCTGGGGCCAACGTCCTGACTTTC. V gene TRBV4-1 combines with J gene TRBJ2-6, with TRBD1 as a possible D gene (6 bases). Germline loops: CDR1 MGHRA, CDR2 YSYEKL. The V gene lost 2 bases and the J gene lost 0 bases, with 11 bases spanning the gap. There are 17 residues in the CDR3.

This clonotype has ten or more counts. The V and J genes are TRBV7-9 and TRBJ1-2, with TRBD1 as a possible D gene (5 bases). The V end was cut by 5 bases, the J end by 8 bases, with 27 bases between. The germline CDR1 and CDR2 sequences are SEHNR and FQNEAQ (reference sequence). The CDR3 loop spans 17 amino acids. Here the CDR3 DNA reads TGTGCCAGCAGCGGGACGGACGGCTCCGCTTCCCCTAGGGGCTACACCTTC. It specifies CASSGTDGSASPRGYTF.

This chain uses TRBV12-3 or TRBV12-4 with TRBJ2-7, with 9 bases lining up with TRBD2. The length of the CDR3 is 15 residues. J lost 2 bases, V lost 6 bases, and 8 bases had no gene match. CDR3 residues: CASSSGLAQTYEQYF. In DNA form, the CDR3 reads TGTGCCAGCAGCTCGGGACTAGCCCAAACCTACGAGCAGTACTTC.

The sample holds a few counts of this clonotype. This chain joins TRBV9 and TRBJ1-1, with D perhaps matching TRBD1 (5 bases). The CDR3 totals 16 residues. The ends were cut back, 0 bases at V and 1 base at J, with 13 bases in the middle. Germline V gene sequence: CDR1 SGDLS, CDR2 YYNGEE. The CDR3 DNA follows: TGTGCCAGCAGCGTAGGAGGGGCGGGGGGGAACACTGAAGCTTTCTTT. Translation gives CASSVGGAGGNTEAFF.

CDR3 sequence reads: CASSVGDDEKLFF. As DNA, the CDR3 is TGTGCCAGCAGCGTAGGCGACGATGAAAAACTGTTTTTT. The rearrangement uses TRBV9 and TRBJ1-4; D is unresolved. Deletions cut 0 bases from V and 6 bases from J, with 6 bases between. From germline, CDR1 is SGDLS and CDR2 YYNGEE. The CDR3 runs to 13 residues.

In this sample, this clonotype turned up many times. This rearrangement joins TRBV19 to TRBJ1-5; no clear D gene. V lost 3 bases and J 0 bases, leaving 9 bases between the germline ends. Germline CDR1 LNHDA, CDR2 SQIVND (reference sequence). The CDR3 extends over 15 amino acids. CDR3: CASSIDGDSNQPQHF. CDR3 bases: TGTGCCAGTAGTATCGACGGAGATAGCAATCAGCCCCAGCATTTT.

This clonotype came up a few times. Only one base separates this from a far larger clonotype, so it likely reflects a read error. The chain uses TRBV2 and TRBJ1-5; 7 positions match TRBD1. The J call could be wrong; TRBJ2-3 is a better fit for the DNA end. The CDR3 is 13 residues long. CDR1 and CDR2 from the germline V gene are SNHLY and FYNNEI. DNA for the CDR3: TGTGCCAGCAGTGGACAGGGAAACCAGCCCCAGTATTTT. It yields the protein CASSGQGNQPQYF.

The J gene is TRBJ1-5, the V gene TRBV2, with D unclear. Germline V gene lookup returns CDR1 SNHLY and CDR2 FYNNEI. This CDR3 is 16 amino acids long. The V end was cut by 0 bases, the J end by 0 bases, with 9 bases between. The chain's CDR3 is CASSEAGRTSNQPQHF. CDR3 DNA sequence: TGTGCCAGCAGTGAAGCAGGAAGAACTAGCAATCAGCCCCAGCATTTT.

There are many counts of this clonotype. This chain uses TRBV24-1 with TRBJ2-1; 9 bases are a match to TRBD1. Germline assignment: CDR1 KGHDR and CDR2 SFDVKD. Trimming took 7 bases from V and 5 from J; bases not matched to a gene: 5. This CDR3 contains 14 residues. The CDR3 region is CATSGYRGHNEQFF. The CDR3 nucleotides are TGTGCCACCAGCGGGTACAGGGGGCACAATGAGCAGTTCTTC.

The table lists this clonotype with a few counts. CDR3 in amino acids: CASTNRVLQSEAFF. DNA of the CDR3: TGTGCCAGTACGAACCGAGTCCTTCAATCTGAAGCTTTCTTT. This rearrangement joins TRBV19 to TRBJ1-1; D unclear. The ends were cut back, 7 bases at V and 6 bases at J, with 18 bases in the middle. The CDR3 consists of 14 residues. Germline values: CDR1 LNHDA, CDR2 SQIVND (reference sequence).

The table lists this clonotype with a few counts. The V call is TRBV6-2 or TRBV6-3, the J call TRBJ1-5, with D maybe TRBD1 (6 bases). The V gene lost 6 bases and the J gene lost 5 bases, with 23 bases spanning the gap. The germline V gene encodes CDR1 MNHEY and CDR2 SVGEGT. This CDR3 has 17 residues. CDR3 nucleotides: TGTGCCAGCAGACACGACCTGGACAGTTCTATACATCAGCCCCAGCATTTT. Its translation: CASRHDLDSSIHQPQHF.

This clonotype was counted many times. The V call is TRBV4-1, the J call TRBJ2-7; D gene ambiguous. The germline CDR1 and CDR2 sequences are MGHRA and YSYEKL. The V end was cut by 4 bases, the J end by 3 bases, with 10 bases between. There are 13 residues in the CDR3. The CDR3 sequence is CASSPGSGYEQYF. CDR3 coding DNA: TGCGCCAGCAGCCCCGGGTCGGGCTACGAGCAGTACTTC.

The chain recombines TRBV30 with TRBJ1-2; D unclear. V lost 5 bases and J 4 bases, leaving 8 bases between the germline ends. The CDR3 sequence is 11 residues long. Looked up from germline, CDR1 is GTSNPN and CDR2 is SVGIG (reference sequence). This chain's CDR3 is CAWEESYGYTF. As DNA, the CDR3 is TGTGCCTGGGAGGAGAGCTATGGCTACACCTTC. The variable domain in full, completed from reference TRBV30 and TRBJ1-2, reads SQTIHQWPATLVQPVGSPLSLECTVEGTSNPNLYWYRQAAGRGLQLLFYSVGIGQISSEVPQNLSASRPQDRQFILSSKKLLLSDSGFYLCAWEESYGYTFGSGTRLTVV.